These 10 T cell receptor beta chains share one sample of origin, sequenced in a study of blood T cell repertoires in COVID-19. Sequenced by immunoSEQ multiplex PCR; TCRdb stores in-frame clones only, minus some. This sample has 90,000 to 130,000 clones, with about 85% found just once. Source material: peripheral blood. These receptors all stem from a man between 35 and 55 years old with acute or convalescent COVID-19.

This chain joins TRBV14 and TRBJ2-5; D is possibly TRBD1 (6 bases). Germline V gene lookup returns CDR1 SGHDN and CDR2 FVKESK. The CDR3 loop spans 16 amino acids. V dropped 3 bases and J dropped 2 bases, with 16 bases sitting between them. CDR3 in amino acids: CASSHLRGIQQETQYF. CDR3 nucleotide sequence: TGTGCCAGCAGCCATTTAAGGGGGATTCAGCAAGAGACCCAGTACTTC.

This clone came up a few times. V and J are TRBV7-3 and TRBJ2-1; 9 nucleotides line up with TRBD1. Germline CDR1 and CDR2: SGHTA and FQGTGA. This CDR3 has 15 amino acids. Trimming removed 2 bases from V and 9 bases from J; junction bases left unmatched: 8. The CDR3 DNA reads TGTGCCAGCAGCTTACAACAGGGGGCGAGAGGTGAGCAGTTCTTC. This translates into CASSLQQGARGEQFF.

The chain employs TRBV18 and TRBJ2-7; 7 bases align to TRBD1. The germline V gene has CDR1 KGHSH and CDR2 LQKENI. The length of the CDR3 is 16 residues. V was pared by 3 bases and J by 4 bases, with 12 bases of the junction left unmatched. Here the CDR3 DNA reads TGTGCCAGCTCACCGGGGGCTAGCAGGGGGTTATACGAGCAGTACTTC. Translating gives CASSPGASRGLYEQYF.

In its sample, this clone was seen once. The chain carries TRBV28 and TRBJ1-6; TRBD1 is a possible D gene (6 bases). This CDR3 is built from 16 residues. The germline CDR1 and CDR2 sequences are MDHEN and SYDVKM. With 5 bases removed from V and 5 bases from J, the gap between germline ends came to 16 bases. The CDR3 loop is CASSPPTGWNNSPLHF. CDR3 sequence (DNA): TGTGCCAGCAGTCCCCCTACAGGGTGGAATAATTCACCCCTCCACTTT.

The chain employs TRBV13 and TRBJ2-2, with D tentatively TRBD1 (6 bases). The CDR3 runs to 15 residues. Trimming removed 4 bases from V and 4 bases from J, with 13 bases in between. Germline V gene sequence: CDR1 PRHDT, CDR2 FYEKMQ (reference sequence). CDR3 region: CASSYYRVGTGELFF. The CDR3 DNA follows: TGTGCCAGCAGCTACTACAGGGTCGGCACCGGGGAGCTGTTTTTT. Complete variable domain (other parts from reference TRBV13 and TRBJ2-2): AAGVIQSPRHLIKEKRETATLKCYPIPRHDTVYWYQQGPGQDPQFLISFYEKMQSDKGSIPDRFSAQQFSDYHSELNMSSLELGDSALYFCASSYYRVGTGELFFGEGSRLTVL.

This clone was picked up one time. The V and J genes are TRBV7-9 and TRBJ1-2; 10 bases are a match to TRBD1. V shed 1 base and J 2 bases; nucleotides not matched to a gene: 4. In germline, CDR1 is SEHNR, CDR2 FQNEAQ (reference sequence). The CDR3 is 16 amino acids. The DNA of the CDR3 is TGTGCCAGCAGCTTAGACGGGACAGGGGTAAACTATGGCTACACCTTC. This sequence encodes CASSLDGTGVNYGYTF.

On this clone itself: Other DNA sequences of this sample code for an identical CDR3. J is TRBJ1-1 and V is TRBV5-1; TRBD1 might be the D (6 bases). The V end lost 4 bases, the J end lost 0 bases, and 10 bases lay between the germline ends. CDR1 and CDR2 (germline): SGHRS, YFSETQ. The CDR3 is 14 amino acids. CDR3 DNA sequence: TGCGCCAGCAGCGCGACAGGATTGAACACTGAAGCTTTCTTT. It yields the protein CASSATGLNTEAFF.

The rearrangement joins TRBV28 to TRBJ2-7, with 13 positions matching TRBD2. This CDR3 contains 15 residues. The trim removed 6 bases at V and 4 bases at J, leaving 6 bases unmatched. Per germline, CDR1 MDHEN and CDR2 SYDVKM. The CDR3 here is CASSQGLAGAYEQYF. The CDR3 DNA follows: TGTGCCAGCAGCCAAGGACTAGCGGGAGCGTACGAGCAGTACTTC.

V and J are TRBV2 and TRBJ1-2; no firm D call. V gave up 2 bases and J gave up 4 bases, with 11 bases separating them. The germline V gene encodes CDR1 SNHLY and CDR2 FYNNEI. This CDR3 is built from 14 residues. The CDR3 nucleotides are TGTGCCAGCAGTGAATCCAACTACCTCTATGGCTACACCTTC. Residues: CASSESNYLYGYTF.

This clone appeared once. The chain joins TRBV6-1 to TRBJ2-7, with TRBD2 as a possible D gene (6 bases). The CDR3 covers 16 residues. CDR1 and CDR2 (germline): MNHNS, SASEGT. V was clipped by 2 bases and J by 0 bases, with 14 bases between them. In DNA form, the CDR3 reads TGTGCCAGCAGTGAATGGGGGGTCGCAGCCTCCTACGAGCAGTACTTC. It encodes CASSEWGVAASYEQYF.